This TCR beta chain was sequenced in a study of blood T cell repertoires in COVID-19. Study overall: PBMCs, B-cell-depleted T cells, or T cells were the source of the cDNA or gDNA that made up the material.

As processed by the authors: Scientists estimated how many nucleated cells there were by amplifying reference gene primers. The data were produced by immunoSEQ multiplex PCR, yet TCRdb's version contains in-frame clones alone and is incomplete. V and J calls and clone size are as listed in that table; D and trimming were resolved from the DNA. The table includes over 300,000 clones, approximately 90% detected once. The CDR3 covers 13 residues. Trimming took 4 bases from V and 3 from J; bases not matched to a gene: 0. The sequence derives from a woman aged 25 to 39 with acute COVID-19. The sample comprised PBMCs or T cells enriched from blood (not recorded which). The chain employs TRBV12-3 or TRBV12-4 and TRBJ2-7, with 10 bases aligning to TRBD1. CDR3 in DNA: TGTGCCAGCAGTTGGACAGGGGGCTACGAGCAGTACTTC. This codes for CASSWTGGYEQYF.